Below are 24 T cell receptor beta chains sequenced from a single sample in a study of molecular identifiers for immune sequencing clone quantification. TCRdb reprocessed the PCR reads via MiXCR and lists one record per CDR3 protein. This sample has just under 650,000 distinct CDR3 sequences, with 20% found just once. The sequencing sample was made of naive CD8+ T cells from blood, with Jurkat cell RNA spiked in. Specified subset: FACS-sorted CD8+CD4-CCR7+CD45RA+ naive T cells. These receptors were obtained from a human donor in good health. Some libraries in this study had Jurkat cell RNA spiked in.

This clonotype has just one count. A single base separates this from a much larger clone, so it may be a read error. The chain couples TRBV12-3 or TRBV12-4 to TRBJ2-1, with D maybe TRBD2 (6 bases). Between the trimmed V and J ends, which lost 4 bases and 6 bases, there was a span of 19 bases. CDR3 length equals 16 residues. In nucleotides, the CDR3 is TGTGCCAGCAGTTCTTTAGCGGAGGGAAGGGCCAATGAGCAGTTCTTC. It codes for CASSSLAEGRANEQFF.

This clonotype was counted many times. The gene calls are TRBV5-4 and TRBJ2-7; D is undetermined. The CDR3 spans 13 residues. Germline values: CDR1 SGHNT, CDR2 YYREEE (reference sequence). Trimming took 4 bases from V and 0 from J, leaving 8 bases between them. CDR3 region: CASSIGPSYEQYF. The DNA of the CDR3 is TGTGCCAGCAGCATAGGACCCTCCTACGAGCAGTACTTC.

About this clonotype itself: One base away lies a much larger clone, so this may be a sequencing read error. CDR3 coding DNA: TGTGCCAGCGGGCCAGGGCCCTACGAGCAGTACTTC. It is translated as CASGPGPYEQYF. This sequence joins TRBV6-2 or TRBV6-3 and TRBJ2-7; TRBD1 might be the D (5 bases). CDR1 and CDR2 from the germline V gene are MNHEY and SVGEGT. V was pared by 8 bases and J by 2 bases, with 10 bases between. The CDR3 spans 12 residues.

This clonotype has only a few counts. The chain carries TRBV28 and TRBJ2-2, with 10 bases matching TRBD1. J was trimmed by 4 bases and V by 6 bases; bases with no gene match: 8. This CDR3 spans 16 amino acids. CDR1 MDHEN and CDR2 SYDVKM come from the germline V gene. This chain's CDR3 is CASRSGQGYFTGELFF. For the CDR3, the DNA is TGTGCCAGCAGATCGGGACAGGGGTATTTCACCGGGGAGCTGTTTTTT.

This clonotype was detected many times. V is TRBV20-1 and J is TRBJ2-5; 16 nucleotides agree with TRBD2. The CDR3 is 16 residues long. Germline V gives CDR1 DFQATT, CDR2 SNEGSKA (reference sequence). V shed 4 bases and J 2 bases; nucleotides not matched to a gene: 4. The DNA of the CDR3 is TGCAGTGCTAAGGGACTAGCGGGAGGGAGGCAAGAGACCCAGTACTTC. Translation: CSAKGLAGGRQETQYF.

In its sample, this clonotype was seen a few times. This may be a read error: a much more frequent sequence differs by one nucleotide. The J gene is TRBJ1-4, the V gene TRBV7-6; D might be TRBD1 (5 bases). Trimming removed 2 bases from V and 6 bases from J, with 10 bases in between. CDR1 is SGHVS and CDR2 is FNYEAQ in the germline V gene. The CDR3 has 14 residues. The CDR3 spells CASSLSGSDEKLFF. The DNA of the CDR3 is TGTGCCAGCAGCTTATCAGGGTCGGATGAAAAACTGTTTTTT.

This clonotype was seen only a few times. The rearrangement joins TRBV12-2 to TRBJ2-5. TRBV12-2 corresponds to a pseudogene. The CDR3 contains 14 residues. The CDR3, as DNA: TGTGCAAGTCGCCGTGGAGAGTACCAAGAGACCCAGTACTTC. The encoded protein is CASRRGEYQETQYF.

This clonotype showed up many times. V and J are TRBV28 and TRBJ2-5; no reliable D call. Trimming cost V 3 bases and J 0 bases, with 11 bases left between them. The CDR3 covers 15 residues. The germline CDR1 and CDR2 sequences are MDHEN and SYDVKM. Here the CDR3 DNA reads TGTGCCAGCAGTTTTTTCAGACCGTACCAAGAGACCCAGTACTTC. Translation gives CASSFFRPYQETQYF.

A remark on this clonotype: At one boundary the junction diverges from the germline segment, which might be a read error. The chain recombines TRBV19 with TRBJ2-7; D is ambiguous. This CDR3 spans 14 amino acids. CDR1 and CDR2 from the germline V gene are LNHDA and SQIVND (reference sequence). DNA of the CDR3: TGTGCCAGTAGTCCGAGCCCGGTCACCTACGAGCAGTGCTTC. It specifies CASSPSPVTYEQCF.

With regard to this clonotype: A much larger clone differs from this one at a single base, so this may be a read error. The CDR3 does not close with the conserved phenylalanine or tryptophan, likely indicating a read error. The chain has TRBV18 and TRBJ2-5; 9 bases are shared with TRBD1. Germline values: CDR1 KGHSH, CDR2 LQKENI. The CDR3 extends over 16 amino acids. J gave up 1 base and V 3 bases, and 6 bases lay outside the gene matches. The CDR3 DNA is TGTGCCAGCTCACCGGGACAGGGAGGCTTCCAAGAGACCCAGTACCTC. Amino acid sequence: CASSPGQGGFQETQYL.

The rearrangement links TRBV6-5 to TRBJ2-7; unclear D gene. In germline, CDR1 is MNHEY, CDR2 SVGAGI. CDR3 length equals 16 residues. The V end lost 0 bases, the J end lost 0 bases, and 12 bases lay between the germline ends. CDR3 protein: CASSYSIYATSYEQYF. Here the CDR3 DNA reads TGTGCCAGCAGTTACTCGATTTATGCAACCTCCTACGAGCAGTACTTC.

This clonotype was counted at least ten times. This chain connects TRBV27 to TRBJ2-7; D is perhaps TRBD2 (6 bases). Germline values: CDR1 MNHEY, CDR2 SMNVEV (reference sequence). CDR3 length: 15 residues. V was shortened by 5 bases and J by 0 bases, with 14 bases between the two germline ends. This CDR3 reads CASSPSGLLSYEQYF. The CDR3 DNA sequence: TGTGCCAGCAGTCCCTCGGGACTCCTCTCCTACGAGCAGTACTTC.

This chain joins TRBV19 and TRBJ2-7; 8 nucleotides align to TRBD1. V lost 2 bases and J lost 7; bases outside the gene matches: 4. Germline-derived CDR1 and CDR2 are LNHDA and SQIVND (reference sequence). This CDR3 contains 13 residues. This chain's CDR3 is CASSIPTGEEQYF. The CDR3 DNA reads as TGTGCCAGTAGTATACCGACAGGGGAAGAGCAGTACTTC.

This clonotype has at least ten counts. This chain joins TRBV6-6 and TRBJ2-7; D gene uncertain. The CDR3 is 14 amino acids. Germline CDR1 is MNHNY and CDR2 is SVGAGI (reference sequence). V lost 1 base and J 4 bases, leaving 11 bases between the germline ends. CDR3 sequence reads: CASSYFPSSYEQYF. DNA of the CDR3: TGTGCCAGCAGTTACTTTCCTAGTTCGTACGAGCAGTACTTC.

This clonotype was recorded a few times. A much more abundant neighbour one base away suggests this may be a read error. The genes are TRBV5-1 and TRBJ2-7, with TRBD2 identical over 10 bases. This CDR3 region has 14 residues. Germline V gives CDR1 SGHRS, CDR2 YFSETQ. CDR3 in DNA: TGCGCCAGCAGCTGGACTAGCGGCACCTACGAGCAGTGCTTC. Protein sequence: CASSWTSGTYEQCF.

V and J are TRBV19 and TRBJ2-7; possibly TRBD1 for D (6 bases). V lost 8 bases to trimming and J lost 3 bases, with 14 bases between them. Per the germline V gene, CDR1 is LNHDA and CDR2 is SQIVND (reference sequence). This CDR3 has 13 amino acids. The CDR3 region is CASSTGSYYEQYF. The CDR3 DNA sequence: TGTGCCAGTTCGACAGGCTCCTACTACGAGCAGTACTTC.

This clonotype came up once. A much larger clone lies a single base off, so this may be a read error. This rearrangement joins TRBV19 to TRBJ1-2; weak D call: TRBD1 (6 bases). The CDR3 totals 13 residues. Trimming left V 3 bases short and J 8 bases short, with 13 bases between. CDR1 and CDR2 (germline): LNHDA, SQIVND (reference sequence). The CDR3 here is CASSIFTGGGYTF. The CDR3 nucleotides are TGTGCCAGTAGTATTTTCACCGGGGGCGGCTACACCTTC.

In this sample, this clonotype turned up many times. The chain has TRBV14 and TRBJ1-1; D is unclear. The CDR3 loop spans 17 amino acids. V dropped 3 bases and J dropped 4 bases, with 21 bases sitting between them. Germline CDR1 reads SGHDN; CDR2 reads FVKESK. CDR3 region: CASSQAILGGFGTEAFF. CDR3 DNA: TGTGCCAGCAGCCAGGCAATCCTGGGAGGGTTTGGCACTGAAGCTTTCTTT.

The chain recombines TRBV10-2 with TRBJ2-1, with TRBD2 identical over 8 bases. Germline V gene lookup returns CDR1 WSHSY and CDR2 SAAADI. This CDR3 is 15 amino acids long. The J segment lost 7 bases and the V segment lost 2 bases, leaving 7 bases of the junction unmatched. CDR3 coding DNA: TGCGCCAGCAGTGAGCCGCGCGGGAGGAGGAATGAGCAGTTCTTC. Translation gives CASSEPRGRRNEQFF.

On this clonotype itself: An end of the junction differs from the germline gene, which may be a read error. The genes are TRBV6-2 or TRBV6-3 and TRBJ2-5; D unresolved. CDR3 size: 11 residues. CDR1 is MNHEY and CDR2 is SVGEGT in the germline V gene. This chain's CDR3 is CAGSSGETQYF. The CDR3 DNA is TGTGCCGGCAGTTCCGGGGAGACCCAGTACTTC.

This CDR3 reads CATTVQGWTDTQYF. DNA for the CDR3: TGTGCCACTACGGTCCAGGGGTGGACAGATACGCAGTATTTT. The chain combines TRBV15 with TRBJ2-3, with D maybe TRBD1 (6 bases). Germline CDR1 is LNHNV and CDR2 is YYDKDF (reference sequence). V was pared by 9 bases and J by 3 bases, with 16 bases between. The CDR3 has 14 residues.

This clonotype has ten or more counts. The chain combines TRBV12-3 or TRBV12-4 with TRBJ2-5; 7 bases map to TRBD1. The CDR3 covers 15 residues. Trimming removed 3 bases from V and 0 bases from J; junction bases left unmatched: 4. The CDR3 sequence is CASSLEDRYQETQYF. The CDR3 DNA sequence: TGTGCCAGCAGTTTGGAGGACAGGTACCAAGAGACCCAGTACTTC.

V gene TRBV11-2 combines with J gene TRBJ2-7; TRBD1 matches at 10 bases. Germline CDR1 and CDR2: SGHAT and FQNNGV. V gave up 6 bases and J gave up 5 bases; unmatched junction bases: 4. The CDR3 runs to 13 residues. CDR3 loop: CASSGQGVDEQYF. The CDR3 DNA reads TGTGCCAGCAGTGGACAGGGGGTGGACGAGCAGTACTTC.

This clonotype was recorded at least ten times. CDR3 bases: TGTGCCAGTAGTATAGATCGAGGGATGGAGCAGTACTTC. This translates into CASSIDRGMEQYF. The chain has TRBV19 and TRBJ2-7; D possibly corresponds to TRBD2 (5 bases). The V end lost 0 bases, the J end lost 7 bases, and 10 bases lay between the germline ends. The CDR3 loop spans 13 amino acids. The germline V gene encodes CDR1 LNHDA and CDR2 SQIVND (reference sequence).